This TCR beta chain was obtained from a study of T cell responses to AZD1222 COVID-19 vaccine. Germline V CDR1 and CDR2: MNHEY, SVGAGI. Trimming left V 2 bases short and J 9 bases short, with 5 bases between. This CDR3 is built from 12 residues. The protocol was immunoSEQ multiplex PCR, while the TCRdb copy is restricted to in-frame clones and leaves out a portion. The sample holds about 110,000 clones, around 94% seen once. J is TRBJ1-6 and V is TRBV6-5; no firm D call. The input for sequencing was peripheral blood, taken on day 0 of AZD1222 vaccination. The TCR sequence derives from an adult in good health. CDR3 sequence: CASSYIGSPLHF. The CDR3 bases are TGTGCCAGCAGTTACATCGGTTCACCCCTCCACTTT.